The 26 T cell receptor beta chains listed next were all sequenced from one sample in a study of blood T cell repertoires in COVID-19. Here immunoSEQ multiplex PCR was the method, and the copy in TCRdb shows in-frame clones only, minus some. The sample contains approximately 230,000 clones, 82% of which appear only once. The sequenced sample consisted of PBMCs or T cells enriched from blood (not recorded which). These receptor sequences come from a man aged 35-49 years who had recovered from COVID-19.

The chain joins TRBV6-1 to TRBJ2-3; 8 positions agree with TRBD2. This CDR3 has 15 amino acids. The trim removed 2 bases at V and 6 bases at J, leaving 7 bases unmatched. Germline V CDR1 and CDR2: MNHNS, SASEGT. The CDR3 DNA is TGTGCCAGCAGTGAACTCTGGACTAGCAGGGATACGCAGTATTTT. It yields the protein CASSELWTSRDTQYF.

This clone appeared a few times. V usage is TRBV5-8 and J usage is TRBJ1-5; D not certain. CDR1 and CDR2 (germline): SGHTS, YDEGEE. The CDR3 consists of 16 residues. V lost 5 bases and J 0 bases, leaving 15 bases between the germline ends. The CDR3: CASRRRGRDSNQPQHF. Written as DNA, the CDR3 is TGTGCCAGCAGGCGTAGAGGGCGAGATAGCAATCAGCCCCAGCATTTT.

The V and J genes are TRBV7-9 and TRBJ1-2, with no clear D. From germline, CDR1 is SEHNR and CDR2 FQNEAQ (reference sequence). With 2 bases removed from V and 6 bases from J, the gap between germline ends came to 19 bases. This CDR3 region has 16 residues. The CDR3 DNA sequence: TGTGCCAGCAGCTTAAGAGGTGCGGCCCCGAGGGATGGCTACACCTTC. Encoded protein: CASSLRGAAPRDGYTF. The variable domain in full, with the rest retrieved from reference TRBV7-9 and TRBJ1-2, is DTGVSQNPRHKITKRGQNVTFRCDPISEHNRLYWYRQTLGQGPEFLTYFQNEAQLEKSRLLSDRFSAERPKGSFSTLEIQRTEQGDSAMYLCASSLRGAAPRDGYTFGSGTRLTVV.

V usage is TRBV12-5 and J usage is TRBJ2-3, with 8 bases matching TRBD1. Germline V CDR1 and CDR2: LGHNT, FRNRAP. This CDR3 contains 14 residues. Trimming cost V 6 bases and J 3 bases; bases outside gene matches: 5. The CDR3 is CASGGTGPTDTQYF. DNA of the CDR3: TGTGCTAGTGGGGGGACAGGTCCGACAGATACGCAGTATTTT.

The gene calls are TRBV4-2 and TRBJ1-2; D uncertain. The CDR3 runs to 13 residues. The germline V and J ends were trimmed by 4 bases and 6 bases, with 12 bases remaining between them. Germline assignment: CDR1 LGHNA and CDR2 YNFKEQ. CDR3 sequence (DNA): TGTGCCAGCAGCCCCCCAGGAAGGAATGGCTACACCTTC. Protein: CASSPPGRNGYTF.

The V call is TRBV4-2, the J call TRBJ2-5; no clear D. The germline V gene encodes CDR1 LGHNA and CDR2 YNFKEQ. The CDR3 has 16 amino acids. V shed 4 bases and J shed 2 bases, with 17 bases lying between them. The chain's CDR3 is CASSLTTFRAQETQYF. The CDR3 DNA reads TGTGCCAGCAGCCTTACGACCTTTAGAGCGCAAGAGACCCAGTACTTC.

The chain uses TRBV12-3 or TRBV12-4 and TRBJ2-3, with D perhaps TRBD1 (6 bases). The CDR3 length is 13 residues. V dropped 5 bases and J dropped 10 bases, with 16 bases sitting between them. Here the CDR3 DNA reads TGTGCCAGCAGTCGCCCCACAGGGAATTCGCAGTATTTT. It is translated as CASSRPTGNSQYF.

The CDR3 spells CASSLGLGGGYTF. The CDR3 DNA sequence: TGTGCCAGCAGCTTAGGGCTGGGAGGCGGCTACACCTTC. The chain carries TRBV7-3 and TRBJ1-2; D gene uncertain. The germline V and J ends were trimmed by 2 bases and 8 bases, with 12 bases remaining between them. The CDR3 has 13 amino acids. Germline V lookup: CDR1 SGHTA, CDR2 FQGTGA.

The V call is TRBV9, the J call TRBJ1-1; D remains unclear. V lost 5 bases to trimming and J lost 10 bases, with 18 bases between them. Germline V lookup: CDR1 SGDLS, CDR2 YYNGEE. The CDR3 runs to 13 residues. This chain's CDR3 is CASSPGGSGLAFF. The CDR3 nucleotides are TGTGCCAGCAGTCCCGGCGGGAGCGGTCTAGCTTTCTTT.

This clone was observed a few times. The chain employs TRBV30 and TRBJ1-1, with a tentative D call TRBD1 (6 bases). The CDR3 extends over 12 amino acids. Trimming pared 3 bases from V and 11 bases from J, leaving 16 bases between. Germline V gene data show CDR1 as GTSNPN and CDR2 as SVGIG (reference sequence). This chain's CDR3 is CAWSPRGGAAFF. The CDR3 coding sequence is TGTGCCTGGAGCCCTCGGGGGGGGGCCGCTTTCTTT.

This chain uses TRBV7-3 with TRBJ2-1, with unresolved D. The CDR3 is made up of 15 amino acids. Germline assignment: CDR1 SGHTA and CDR2 FQGTGA. Trimming stripped 5 bases from V and 0 bases from J, with 11 bases between. The CDR3 spells CASSPARVSYNEQFF. The CDR3 DNA follows: TGTGCCAGCAGCCCCGCGCGAGTCTCCTACAATGAGCAGTTCTTC.

The rearrangement links TRBV18 to TRBJ1-1, with D perhaps matching TRBD1 (6 bases). This CDR3 has 14 amino acids. Germline-derived CDR1 and CDR2 are KGHSH and LQKENI. With 2 bases removed from V and 4 bases from J, the gap between germline ends came to 11 bases. The CDR3 sequence is CASSPIGGTTEAFF. The DNA of the CDR3 is TGTGCCAGCTCACCAATAGGGGGAACCACTGAAGCTTTCTTT. The full variable domain, with the rest looked up from reference TRBV18 and TRBJ1-1, is NAGVMQNPRHLVRRRGQEARLRCSPMKGHSHVYWYRQLPEEGLKFMVYLQKENIIDESGMPKERFSAEFPKEGPSILRIQQVVRGDSAAYFCASSPIGGTTEAFFGQGTRLTVV.

The chain employs TRBV7-6 and TRBJ1-2, with 8 bases identical to TRBD1. Germline assignment: CDR1 SGHVS and CDR2 FNYEAQ. The CDR3 extends over 14 amino acids. Trimming at V came to 4 bases and at J to 4 bases, leaving 5 bases not matched to a gene. The CDR3 DNA follows: TGTGCCAGCAGCTCCGGACAGGGCTTCTATGGCTACACCTTC. This gives the protein CASSSGQGFYGYTF.

The gene calls are TRBV5-1 and TRBJ2-5; 8 bases align to TRBD2. The CDR3 runs 14 residues. Germline lookup yields CDR1 SGHRS and CDR2 YFSETQ. The junction had 6 bases not matched to a gene; V was cut back by 4 bases and J by 4 bases. CDR3 bases: TGCGCCAGCAGCACCGGAGCGGGGGCAGAGACCCAGTACTTC. Translation: CASSTGAGAETQYF.

J is TRBJ2-7 and V is TRBV2; 10 bases map to TRBD1. V was pared by 5 bases and J by 3 bases, with 1 base of the junction left unmatched. Germline lookup yields CDR1 SNHLY and CDR2 FYNNEI. CDR3 size: 13 residues. The CDR3 reads CASSRDRGYEQYF. Written as DNA, the CDR3 is TGTGCCAGCAGTAGGGACAGGGGCTACGAGCAGTACTTC.

This chain links TRBV30 with TRBJ2-7; D perhaps matches TRBD2 (5 bases). V was shortened by 2 bases and J by 6 bases, with 14 bases between the two germline ends. Germline V CDR1 and CDR2: GTSNPN, SVGIG (reference sequence). The CDR3 has 13 amino acids. The CDR3 loop reads CAWSPDYTLEQYF. The CDR3 nucleotides read TGTGCCTGGAGTCCAGACTACACTCTCGAGCAGTACTTC.

The chain links TRBV9 to TRBJ1-3, with 8 bases fitting TRBD1. The trim removed 4 bases at V and 2 bases at J, leaving 5 bases unmatched. CDR3 length equals 15 residues. CDR1 and CDR2 from the germline V gene are SGDLS and YYNGEE. As DNA, the CDR3 is TGTGCCAGCAGCCCTCAGGGGGCTACTGGAAACACCATATATTTT. Protein: CASSPQGATGNTIYF.

This chain uses TRBV5-4 with TRBJ2-3, with 8 bases identical to TRBD2. Germline CDR1 and CDR2: SGHNT and YYREEE (reference sequence). The trim removed 2 bases at V and 3 bases at J, leaving 11 bases unmatched. The CDR3 is 17 residues long. The CDR3 DNA reads as TGTGCCAGCAGCTTCTCGTTAACGGGGGGGAGGACAGATACGCAGTATTTT. As protein: CASSFSLTGGRTDTQYF.

The V and J genes are TRBV20-1 and TRBJ1-2; the D is unclear. Germline V lookup: CDR1 DFQATT, CDR2 SNEGSKA (reference sequence). The CDR3 has 11 residues. V dropped 1 base and J dropped 6 bases, with 6 bases sitting between them. CDR3 amino acids: CSARGANGYTF. DNA of the CDR3: TGCAGTGCTAGAGGGGCCAATGGCTACACCTTC.

This sequence joins TRBV5-4 and TRBJ2-5, with 11 bases lining up with TRBD2. The trim removed 1 base at V and 5 bases at J, leaving 7 bases unmatched. This CDR3 region has 16 residues. Germline CDR1 reads SGHNT; CDR2 reads YYREEE (reference sequence). The CDR3 nucleotides are TGTGCCAGCAGCTTGTTAGCGGGAGGGCCGGGGGAGACCCAGTACTTC. Translating gives CASSLLAGGPGETQYF.

This chain joins TRBV18 and TRBJ1-5, with 9 bases matching TRBD1. The V gene end was trimmed by 2 bases and the J gene end by 0 bases; junction bases not matched to a gene: 2. CDR1 is KGHSH and CDR2 is LQKENI in the germline V gene. The CDR3 is 16 residues long. CDR3 region: CASSPGTGNSNQPQHF. CDR3 coding DNA: TGTGCCAGCTCACCAGGGACAGGGAATAGCAATCAGCCCCAGCATTTT.

This clone was found many times. This sequence joins TRBV5-4 and TRBJ1-1, with D possibly being TRBD1 (5 bases). This CDR3 region has 13 residues. Per the germline V gene, CDR1 is SGHNT and CDR2 is YYREEE (reference sequence). CDR3 nucleotides: TGTGCGTGCCGAGCAGGGCTTAACACTGAAGCTTTCTTT. It codes for CACRAGLNTEAFF.

The chain links TRBV3-1 (or the pseudogene TRBV3-2) to TRBJ2-1; 12 nucleotides match TRBD2. The CDR3 covers 20 residues. Per germline, CDR1 LGHDT and CDR2 YNNKEL (reference sequence). J was trimmed by 7 bases and V by 4 bases; bases with no gene match: 20. The CDR3 sequence is CASSLLPGGLAGLLSNEQFF. The CDR3 nucleotides are TGTGCCAGCAGCCTCCTCCCCGGGGGACTAGCGGGCCTCCTTAGTAATGAGCAGTTCTTC.

On this clone itself: This may be a read error, as it is one base from a much larger clone. V usage is TRBV28 and J usage is TRBJ2-7, with 10 bases identical to TRBD1. The CDR3 has 14 residues. The V gene's germline CDR1 is MDHEN and CDR2 SYDVKM. Trimming removed 4 bases from V and 3 bases from J; junction bases left unmatched: 3. CDR3 nucleotide sequence: TGTGCCAGCAGTTCCCGGGACAGGGGCTACGAGCAGTACTTC. It is translated as CASSSRDRGYEQYF.

With respect to this clone: Other DNA sequences in the same sample also yield this CDR3. The chain carries TRBV7-2 and TRBJ1-1; D is ambiguous. The CDR3 spans 14 residues. CDR1 is SGHTA and CDR2 is FQGNSA in the germline V gene. The ends were cut back, 2 bases at V and 1 base at J, with 8 bases in the middle. For the CDR3, the DNA is TGTGCCAGCAGCTTATATGGGCGGAACACTGAAGCTTTCTTT. Its protein is CASSLYGRNTEAFF.

The chain combines TRBV27 with TRBJ1-6, with 9 nucleotides matching TRBD1. CDR1 is MNHEY, CDR2 SMNVEV, per germline (reference sequence). This CDR3 has 15 residues. V dropped 5 bases and J dropped 7; count of bases not matched to a gene: 6. The DNA of the CDR3 is TGTGCCAGCAGTCTAACGGGACAGGGAAATTCACCCCTCCACTTT. Protein: CASSLTGQGNSPLHF.